The 15 T cell receptor beta chains reported below all come from one sample, sequenced in a study of Ad26.COV2.S vaccination and SARS-CoV-2 variants (dated by TCRdb to the early 2020s). The treatment or condition label corresponds to: some 20 received Ad26.COV2.S at low or high dose, single or two shots; roughly five received placebo; per-sample allocation not given. For vaccine and placebo recipients, the sequenced repertoires came from samples collected on day 63 after the first injection. The library was generated by the immunoSEQ multiplex PCR assay. Sourced from immuneACCESS, this table was stored by TCRdb with only in-frame sequences that have V and J called. A share of the clones is absent; for the studies checked, an unresolved V gene accounts for under half, and the remainder has no known explanation. The table for this sample lists hundreds of thousands of clones; around 90% of them were counted only once. Together, the top ten hold approximately 1.5% of the sample.

The sequences come from peripheral blood, collected in a trial of Ad26.COV2.S vaccine versus placebo. The receptors were gathered from a person between 18 and 59 years old who received the Ad26.COV2.S COVID-19 vaccine or a placebo.

CDR3 in DNA: TGCAGCGTCCGGGACAGGGGATACACTGAAGCTTTCTTT. Translating gives CSVRDRGYTEAFF. The rearrangement links TRBV29-1 to TRBJ1-1; 10 nucleotides align to TRBD1. The V segment lost 6 bases and the J segment 3 bases; nucleotides outside the gene matches: 4. The CDR3 sequence is 13 residues long. CDR1 SQVTM and CDR2 ANQGSEA come from the germline V gene.

This sequence joins TRBV19 and TRBJ2-3; D possibly corresponds to TRBD2 (6 bases). CDR3 size: 15 residues. Germline V lookup: CDR1 LNHDA, CDR2 SQIVND (reference sequence). V was clipped by 4 bases and J by 3 bases, with 14 bases between them. CDR3 coding DNA: TGTGCCAGTAGTAAACCGGGACTGACTACAGATACGCAGTATTTT. It specifies CASSKPGLTTDTQYF.

Concerning this clone itself: Other nucleotide sequences in the sample specify the same CDR3. The chain uses TRBV5-6 and TRBJ2-7; 14 nucleotides line up with TRBD2. CDR1 is SGHDT and CDR2 is YYEEEE in the germline V gene. This CDR3 region has 15 residues. Trimming took 4 bases from V and 4 from J; bases not matched to a gene: 4. The chain's CDR3 is CASSPGLAGGYEQYF. The CDR3 DNA sequence: TGTGCCAGCAGCCCTGGACTAGCGGGAGGATACGAGCAGTACTTC.

This chain links TRBV6-2 or TRBV6-3 with TRBJ1-2; D unclear. The CDR3 extends over 13 amino acids. Germline assignment: CDR1 MNHEY and CDR2 SVGEGT. Trimming shortened V by 5 bases and J by 4 bases, and 11 bases separated the two germline ends. The CDR3 here is CASSHGEVYGYTF. Here the CDR3 DNA reads TGTGCCAGCAGTCATGGTGAGGTCTATGGCTACACCTTC.

This clone was found once. This chain uses TRBV18 with TRBJ1-4, with D maybe TRBD1 (6 bases). Trimming stripped 3 bases from V and 7 bases from J, with 18 bases between. From germline, CDR1 is KGHSH and CDR2 LQKENI. This CDR3 is 16 amino acids long. For the CDR3, the DNA is TGTGCCAGCTCACCTTCGATTCCGGGGGCGGGTGAAAAACTGTTTTTT. Translated, it gives CASSPSIPGAGEKLFF.

The chain couples TRBV3-1 (or the pseudogene TRBV3-2) to TRBJ2-5; D possibly corresponds to TRBD2 (5 bases). This CDR3 is 14 amino acids long. CDR1 and CDR2 from the germline V gene are LGHDT and YNNKEL (reference sequence). Trimming took off 1 base at V and 2 bases at J, with 8 bases between the two ends. CDR3 sequence: CASSQGTWQETQYF. CDR3 coding DNA: TGTGCCAGCAGCCAAGGGACTTGGCAAGAGACCCAGTACTTC.

The V and J genes are TRBV15 and TRBJ1-5; maybe TRBD1 (5 bases). Germline CDR1 LNHNV, CDR2 YYDKDF (reference sequence). This CDR3 comprises 14 residues. Trimming took 3 bases from V and 7 from J, leaving 13 bases between them. The CDR3 DNA follows: TGTGCCACCAGCAGGGGGACGGGAGGCCAGCCCCAGCATTTT. The encoded protein is CATSRGTGGQPQHF.

This clone has only one observation. The chain couples TRBV7-9 to TRBJ1-4; D call uncertain. Germline values: CDR1 SEHNR, CDR2 FQNEAQ (reference sequence). This CDR3 has 17 amino acids. Trimming shortened V by 1 base and J by 3 bases, and 15 bases separated the two germline ends. CDR3 protein: CASSLVGQTTSNEKLFF. The CDR3 DNA sequence: TGTGCCAGCAGCTTAGTAGGGCAGACTACATCTAATGAAAAACTGTTTTTT.

The J gene is TRBJ1-5, the V gene TRBV19; no firm D call. CDR3 length: 14 residues. V was shortened by 5 bases and J by 3 bases, with 11 bases between the two germline ends. Germline CDR1 reads LNHDA; CDR2 reads SQIVND (reference sequence). CDR3 loop: CASSFGPFNQPQHF. The CDR3 nucleotides are TGTGCCAGTAGTTTCGGGCCCTTCAATCAGCCCCAGCATTTT.

This sequence joins TRBV4-3 and TRBJ2-7; D is possibly TRBD1 (6 bases). CDR1 is LGHNA and CDR2 is YSLEER in the germline V gene. This CDR3 comprises 14 residues. V gave up 3 bases and J gave up 6 bases, with 15 bases separating them. CDR3 sequence reads: CASSQGIQGREQYF. CDR3 coding DNA: TGCGCCAGCAGCCAGGGAATACAGGGTCGCGAGCAGTACTTC.

This chain connects TRBV29-1 to TRBJ1-5; D is possibly TRBD1 (6 bases). The CDR3 contains 13 residues. Germline loops: CDR1 SQVTM, CDR2 ANQGSEA. The V and J ends lost 6 bases and 4 bases respectively, with 13 bases between them. The CDR3 here is CSVADRFNQPQHF. CDR3 DNA: TGCAGCGTCGCAGACAGGTTTAATCAGCCCCAGCATTTT.

In this sample, this clone turned up a few times. This rearrangement joins TRBV7-9 to TRBJ1-1, with D perhaps matching TRBD1 (6 bases). With 3 bases removed from V and 7 bases from J, the gap between germline ends came to 15 bases. From germline, CDR1 is SEHNR and CDR2 FQNEAQ (reference sequence). This CDR3 contains 14 residues. The CDR3 sequence: CASSFGRGSFEAFF. CDR3 coding DNA: TGTGCCAGCAGCTTTGGCAGGGGCTCGTTTGAAGCTTTCTTT.

This clone is a singleton in its sample. The chain is built from TRBV30 and TRBJ1-5, with a weak D call TRBD1 (6 bases). The V gene lost 3 bases and the J gene lost 6 bases, with 12 bases spanning the gap. Germline V CDR1 and CDR2: GTSNPN, SVGIG (reference sequence). The CDR3 covers 13 residues. In DNA, the CDR3 is TGTGCCTGGAGCACAGGGCTTATTCAGCCCCAGCATTTT. Translating gives CAWSTGLIQPQHF.

This clone was recorded only once. V usage is TRBV6-6 and J usage is TRBJ1-1, with D maybe TRBD1 (5 bases). In germline, CDR1 is MNHNY, CDR2 SVGAGI (reference sequence). This CDR3 region has 14 residues. Trimming cost V 7 bases and J 2 bases, with 14 bases left between them. In DNA form, the CDR3 reads TGTGCCAGCACCCTAATAGACAGTAACACTGAAGCTTTCTTT. Its translation is CASTLIDSNTEAFF.

This sequence joins TRBV3-1 (or the pseudogene TRBV3-2) and TRBJ1-5; D might be TRBD1 (6 bases). Germline-derived CDR1 and CDR2 are LGHDT and YNNKEL (reference sequence). The CDR3 loop spans 14 amino acids. V lost 2 bases to trimming and J lost 4 bases, with 9 bases between them. CDR3 amino acids: CASSQQGRNQPQHF. The CDR3 DNA follows: TGTGCCAGCAGCCAACAGGGGAGGAATCAGCCCCAGCATTTT.